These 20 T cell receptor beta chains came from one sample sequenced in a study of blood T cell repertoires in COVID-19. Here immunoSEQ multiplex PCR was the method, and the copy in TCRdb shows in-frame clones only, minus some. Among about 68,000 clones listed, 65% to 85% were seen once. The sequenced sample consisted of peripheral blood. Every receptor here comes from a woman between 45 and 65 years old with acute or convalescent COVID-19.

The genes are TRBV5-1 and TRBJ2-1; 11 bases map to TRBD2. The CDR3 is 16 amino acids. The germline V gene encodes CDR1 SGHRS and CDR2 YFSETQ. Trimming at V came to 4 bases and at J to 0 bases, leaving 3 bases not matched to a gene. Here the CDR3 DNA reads TGCGCCAGCAGCCCTAGCGGGGGGAGCTCCTACAATGAGCAGTTCTTC. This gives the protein CASSPSGGSSYNEQFF.

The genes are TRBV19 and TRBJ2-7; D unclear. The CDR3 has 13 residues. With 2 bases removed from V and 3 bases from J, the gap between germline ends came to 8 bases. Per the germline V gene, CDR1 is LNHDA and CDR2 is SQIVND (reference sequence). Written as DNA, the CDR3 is TGTGCCAGTAGTATACGCCTGAGCTACGAGCAGTACTTC. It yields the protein CASSIRLSYEQYF. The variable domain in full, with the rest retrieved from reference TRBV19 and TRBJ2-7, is DGGITQSPKYLFRKEGQNVTLSCEQNLNHDAMYWYRQDPGQGLRLIYYSQIVNDFQKGDIAEGYSVSREKKESFPLTVTSAQKNPTAFYLCASSIRLSYEQYFGPGTRLTVT.

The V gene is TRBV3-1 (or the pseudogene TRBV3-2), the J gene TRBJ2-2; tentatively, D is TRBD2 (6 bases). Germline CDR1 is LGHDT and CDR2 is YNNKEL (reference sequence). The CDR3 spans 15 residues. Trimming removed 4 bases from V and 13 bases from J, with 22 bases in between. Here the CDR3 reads CASSPMRASVRVLFF. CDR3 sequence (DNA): TGTGCCAGCAGCCCTATGCGGGCTAGCGTCAGGGTGCTGTTTTTT.

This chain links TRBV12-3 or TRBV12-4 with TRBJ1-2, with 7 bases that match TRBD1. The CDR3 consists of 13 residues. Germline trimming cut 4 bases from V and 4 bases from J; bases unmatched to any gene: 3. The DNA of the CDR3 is TGTGCCAGCAGTTCGACAGGGACCTATGGCTACACCTTC. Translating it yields CASSSTGTYGYTF.

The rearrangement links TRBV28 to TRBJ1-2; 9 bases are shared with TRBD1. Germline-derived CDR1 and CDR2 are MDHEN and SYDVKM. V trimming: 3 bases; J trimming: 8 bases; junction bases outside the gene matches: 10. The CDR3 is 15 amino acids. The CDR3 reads CASSLYTGGRGGYTF. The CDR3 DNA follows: TGTGCCAGCAGTTTGTATACAGGGGGCCGTGGGGGCTACACCTTC.

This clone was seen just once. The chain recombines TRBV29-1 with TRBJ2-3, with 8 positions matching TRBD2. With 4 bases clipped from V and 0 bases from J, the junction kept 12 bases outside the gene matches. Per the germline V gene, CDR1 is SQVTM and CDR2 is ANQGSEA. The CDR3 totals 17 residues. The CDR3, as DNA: TGCAGCGTTGTTCTGGCGGGAGGTCTTCCTAGCACAGATACGCAGTATTTT. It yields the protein CSVVLAGGLPSTDTQYF.

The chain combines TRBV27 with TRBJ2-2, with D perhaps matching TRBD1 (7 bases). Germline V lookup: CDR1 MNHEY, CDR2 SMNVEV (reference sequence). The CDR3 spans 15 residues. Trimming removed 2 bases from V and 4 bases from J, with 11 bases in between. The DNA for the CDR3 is TGTGCCAGCAGTTTAAGGGGGCGGGGCACCGGGGAGCTGTTTTTT. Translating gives CASSLRGRGTGELFF.

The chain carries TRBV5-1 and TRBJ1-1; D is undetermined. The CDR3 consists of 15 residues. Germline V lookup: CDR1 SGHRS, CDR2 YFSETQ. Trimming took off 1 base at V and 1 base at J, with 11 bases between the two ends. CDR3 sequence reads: CASSLPQNSNTEAFF. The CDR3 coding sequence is TGCGCCAGCAGCTTGCCGCAGAATTCGAACACTGAAGCTTTCTTT.

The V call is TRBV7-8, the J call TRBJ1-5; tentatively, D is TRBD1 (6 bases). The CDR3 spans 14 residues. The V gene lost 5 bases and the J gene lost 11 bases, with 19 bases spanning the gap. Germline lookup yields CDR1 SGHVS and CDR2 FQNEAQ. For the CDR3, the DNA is TGTGCCAGCAGCCAGACGCCGGACAGACGAGCCCAGCATTTT. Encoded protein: CASSQTPDRRAQHF.

The CDR3 sequence: CASANGRLSSDTQYF. The CDR3 nucleotides are TGTGCCAGTGCTAACGGGAGGTTGTCGTCAGATACGCAGTATTTT. The V and J genes are TRBV19 and TRBJ2-3, with 7 bases lining up with TRBD2. V lost 8 bases to trimming and J lost 4 bases; unmatched junction nucleotides: 12. Germline assignment: CDR1 LNHDA and CDR2 SQIVND (reference sequence). The CDR3 contains 15 residues.

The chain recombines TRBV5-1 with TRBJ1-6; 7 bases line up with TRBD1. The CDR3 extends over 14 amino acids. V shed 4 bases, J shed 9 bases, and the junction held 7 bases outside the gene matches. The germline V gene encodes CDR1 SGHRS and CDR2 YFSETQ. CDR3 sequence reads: CASSPTGAGSPLHF. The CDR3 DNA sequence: TGCGCCAGCAGCCCTACAGGGGCCGGTTCACCCCTCCACTTT.

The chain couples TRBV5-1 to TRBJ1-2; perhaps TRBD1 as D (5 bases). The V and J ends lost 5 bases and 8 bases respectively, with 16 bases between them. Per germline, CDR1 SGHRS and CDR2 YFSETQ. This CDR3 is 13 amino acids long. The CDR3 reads CASSPSPGEGYTF. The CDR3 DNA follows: TGCGCCAGCAGTCCTAGTCCGGGGGAGGGCTACACCTTC.

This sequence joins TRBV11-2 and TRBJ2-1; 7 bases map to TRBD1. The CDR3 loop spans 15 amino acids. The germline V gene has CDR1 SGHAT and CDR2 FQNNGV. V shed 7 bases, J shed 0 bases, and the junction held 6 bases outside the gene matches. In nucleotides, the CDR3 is TGTGCCAGCACCGAACAGGGGTCCTCCTACAATGAGCAGTTCTTC. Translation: CASTEQGSSYNEQFF. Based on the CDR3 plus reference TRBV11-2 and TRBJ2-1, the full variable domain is EAGVAQSPRYKIIEKRQSVAFWCNPISGHATLYWYQQILGQGPKLLIQFQNNGVVDDSQLPKDRFSAERLKGVDSTLKIQPAKLEDSAVYLCASTEQGSSYNEQFFGPGTRLTVL.

DNA of the CDR3: TGTGCCAGCGAGAGGACAGTGAACACCGGGGAGCTGTTTTTT. Translation gives CASERTVNTGELFF. The J gene is TRBJ2-2, the V gene TRBV2; D might be TRBD1 (6 bases). The V and J ends lost 8 bases and 1 base respectively, with 11 bases between them. Germline V gene lookup returns CDR1 SNHLY and CDR2 FYNNEI. There are 14 residues in the CDR3.

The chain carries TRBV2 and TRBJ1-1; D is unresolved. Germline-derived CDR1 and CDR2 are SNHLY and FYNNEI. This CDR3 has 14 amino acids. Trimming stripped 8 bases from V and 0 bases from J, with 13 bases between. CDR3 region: CASASGKVNTEAFF. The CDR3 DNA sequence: TGTGCCAGCGCATCGGGGAAGGTGAACACTGAAGCTTTCTTT.

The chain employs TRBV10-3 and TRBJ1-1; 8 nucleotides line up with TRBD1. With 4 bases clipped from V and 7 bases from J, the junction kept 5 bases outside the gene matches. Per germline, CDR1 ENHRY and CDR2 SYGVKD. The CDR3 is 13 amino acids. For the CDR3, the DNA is TGTGCCATCAGTGCAACAGGGGGGAGTGAAGCTTTCTTT. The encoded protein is CAISATGGSEAFF.

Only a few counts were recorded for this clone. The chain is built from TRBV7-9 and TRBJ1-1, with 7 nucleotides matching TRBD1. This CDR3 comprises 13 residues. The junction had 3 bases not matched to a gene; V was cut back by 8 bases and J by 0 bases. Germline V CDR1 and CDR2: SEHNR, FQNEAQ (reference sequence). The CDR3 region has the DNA TGTGCCAGCGAGGGACAGATGAACACTGAAGCTTTCTTT. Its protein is CASEGQMNTEAFF.

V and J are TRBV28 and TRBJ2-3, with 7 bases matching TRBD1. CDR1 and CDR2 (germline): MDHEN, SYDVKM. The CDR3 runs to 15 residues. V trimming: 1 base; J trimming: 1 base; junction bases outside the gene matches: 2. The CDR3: CASSLLGQGTDTQYF. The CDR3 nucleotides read TGTGCCAGCAGTTTATTAGGACAGGGCACAGATACGCAGTATTTT.

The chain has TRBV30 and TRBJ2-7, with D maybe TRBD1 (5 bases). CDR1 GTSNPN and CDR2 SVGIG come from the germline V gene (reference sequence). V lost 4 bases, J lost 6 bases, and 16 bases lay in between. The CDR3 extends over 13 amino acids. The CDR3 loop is CAWKNAQGAEQYF. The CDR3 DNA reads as TGTGCCTGGAAGAACGCCCAGGGCGCCGAGCAGTACTTC.

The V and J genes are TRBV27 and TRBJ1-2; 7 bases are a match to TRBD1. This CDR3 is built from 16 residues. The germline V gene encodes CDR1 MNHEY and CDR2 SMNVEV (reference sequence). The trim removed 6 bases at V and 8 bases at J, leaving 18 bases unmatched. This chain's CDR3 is CASSRKRTGSQGGYTF. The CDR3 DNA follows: TGTGCCAGCAGCCGAAAGCGGACAGGCTCGCAAGGGGGCTACACCTTC.